The 7 T cell receptor beta chains listed next were all sequenced from one sample in a study of cytomegalovirus exposure and HLA in healthy donors. PCR amplification relied on 60 Vbeta primers (plus 13 Jbeta primers). The protocol was immunoSEQ multiplex PCR, while the TCRdb copy is restricted to in-frame clones and leaves out a portion. The sample contains about 130,000 clones, 81% of which appear only once. Sequenced: PBMCs. The receptors were gathered from a man aged 18 to 35 in good health and CMV-seropositive.

V gene TRBV6-1 combines with J gene TRBJ1-5; 7 bases align to TRBD1. V shed 6 bases, J shed 4 bases, and the junction held 3 bases outside the gene matches. The CDR3 spans 13 residues. Germline V gene lookup returns CDR1 MNHNS and CDR2 SASEGT. The CDR3 region is CASSKDRNQPQHF. CDR3 sequence (DNA): TGTGCCAGCAGCAAGGACAGGAATCAGCCCCAGCATTTT.

The V call is TRBV7-9, the J call TRBJ1-2, with 11 bases fitting TRBD1. With V trimmed by 6 bases and J by 4 bases, 10 bases remained unmatched. The CDR3 contains 16 residues. Germline-derived CDR1 and CDR2 are SEHNR and FQNEAQ (reference sequence). For the CDR3, the DNA is TGTGCCAGCAGTCCCGGACAGGGGGCCCCGACCTATGGCTACACCTTC. Translating gives CASSPGQGAPTYGYTF.

The V gene is TRBV13, the J gene TRBJ1-2, with TRBD1 matching 7 bases. Germline CDR1 PRHDT, CDR2 FYEKMQ (reference sequence). Trimming took 2 bases from V and 5 from J; bases not matched to a gene: 2. The CDR3 length is 13 residues. The CDR3 region has the DNA TGTGCCAGCAGCTTACAGGGGGGATATGGCTACACCTTC. Residues: CASSLQGGYGYTF.

The chain couples TRBV11-2 to TRBJ1-2; D is ambiguous. The V gene's germline CDR1 is SGHAT and CDR2 FQNNGV. With 1 base removed from V and 7 bases from J, the gap between germline ends came to 19 bases. The CDR3 is made up of 16 amino acids. CDR3 protein: CASSLGASVGVGGYTF. CDR3 DNA: TGTGCCAGCAGCTTAGGAGCGTCGGTCGGGGTTGGTGGCTACACCTTC.

The chain couples TRBV7-6 to TRBJ2-5; 7 nucleotides line up with TRBD2. The CDR3 is 14 residues long. J lost 5 bases, V lost 4 bases, and 7 bases had no gene match. Germline assignment: CDR1 SGHVS and CDR2 FNYEAQ. DNA for the CDR3: TGTGCCAGCAGCTCAGGACTAGTCGATGAGACCCAGTACTTC. Protein: CASSSGLVDETQYF.

This chain links TRBV6-4 with TRBJ2-3; 9 bases agree with TRBD2. The V and J ends lost 5 bases and 0 bases, in that order; junction bases with no gene match: 6. The germline V gene has CDR1 MRHNA and CDR2 SNTAGT. The CDR3 extends over 16 amino acids. CDR3 protein: CASSPGLAFSTDTQYF. CDR3 bases: TGTGCCAGCAGTCCGGGACTAGCATTTAGCACAGATACGCAGTATTTT.

V usage is TRBV6-5 and J usage is TRBJ1-6, with 7 positions matching TRBD1. Unmatched junction bases numbered 4, after V lost 10 bases and J lost 7 bases. The CDR3 extends over 12 amino acids. Germline CDR1 MNHEY, CDR2 SVGAGI. DNA of the CDR3: TGTGCCACGGGACAGCAGAATTCACCCCTCCACTTT. Amino acid sequence: CATGQQNSPLHF.